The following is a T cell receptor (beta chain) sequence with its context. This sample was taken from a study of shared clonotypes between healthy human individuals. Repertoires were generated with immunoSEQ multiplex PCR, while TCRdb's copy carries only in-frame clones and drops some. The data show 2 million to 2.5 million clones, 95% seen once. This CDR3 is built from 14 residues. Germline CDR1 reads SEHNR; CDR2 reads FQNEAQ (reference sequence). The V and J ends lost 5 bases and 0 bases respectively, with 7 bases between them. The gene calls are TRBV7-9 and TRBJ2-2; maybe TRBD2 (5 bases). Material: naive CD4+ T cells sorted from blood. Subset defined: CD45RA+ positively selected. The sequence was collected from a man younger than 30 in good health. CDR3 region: CASSPGTNTGELFF. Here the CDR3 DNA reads TGTGCCAGCAGCCCGGGGACGAACACCGGGGAGCTGTTTTTT. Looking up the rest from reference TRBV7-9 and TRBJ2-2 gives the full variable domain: DTGVSQNPRHKITKRGQNVTFRCDPISEHNRLYWYRQTLGQGPEFLTYFQNEAQLEKSRLLSDRFSAERPKGSFSTLEIQRTEQGDSAMYLCASSPGTNTGELFFGEGSRLTVL.